This TCR beta chain was found in a study of cytomegalovirus exposure and HLA in healthy donors. Study-level background: Earlier sequencing of about 179 million T cells yielded around 100 million unique TCR beta sequences.

Whole-study results and caveats: A few CMV-associated chains were confirmed in vitro to be specific for CMV antigens. A later analysis showed TCR association rates differing by HLA locus, peaking at DRB1 and lowest at HLA-C.

From germline, CDR1 is MNHEY and CDR2 SMNVEV (reference sequence). The CDR3 is 14 residues long. V lost 6 bases, J lost 0 bases, and 3 bases stayed unmatched. This clone was detected only a few times. No antigen is known for it. Although they were nominally healthy when sampled, donors likely had unrecorded immune exposures. PCR employed 60 Vbeta and 13 Jbeta primers. Using immunoSEQ multiplex PCR, the repertoire was profiled, and TCRdb retains in-frame clones only, with some absent. The sample holds under 200,000 clones, roughly 13% seen once. Sequencing used PBMCs. The sequence was obtained from a man aged 45-65 years in good health and CMV-seropositive. The chain joins TRBV27 to TRBJ2-7, with TRBD1 matching 9 bases. CDR3 protein: CASRGTGNSYEQYV. CDR3 coding DNA: TGTGCCAGCAGAGGGACAGGGAACTCCTACGAGCAGTACGTC.